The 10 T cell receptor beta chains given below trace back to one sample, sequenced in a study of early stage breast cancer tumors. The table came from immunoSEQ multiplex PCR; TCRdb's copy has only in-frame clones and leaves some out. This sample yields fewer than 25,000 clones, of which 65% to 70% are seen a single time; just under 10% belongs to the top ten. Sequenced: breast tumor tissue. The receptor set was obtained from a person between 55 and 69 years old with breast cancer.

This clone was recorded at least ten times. The chain's CDR3 is CASSLGRAAGGSTGELFF. The CDR3 region has the DNA TGTGCCAGCAGCTTGGGTAGGGCGGCGGGAGGAAGCACCGGGGAGCTGTTTTTT. The gene calls are TRBV5-4 and TRBJ2-2; 8 bases match TRBD2. This CDR3 has 18 residues. V shed 0 bases and J 4 bases; nucleotides not matched to a gene: 11. Germline loops: CDR1 SGHNT, CDR2 YYREEE (reference sequence).

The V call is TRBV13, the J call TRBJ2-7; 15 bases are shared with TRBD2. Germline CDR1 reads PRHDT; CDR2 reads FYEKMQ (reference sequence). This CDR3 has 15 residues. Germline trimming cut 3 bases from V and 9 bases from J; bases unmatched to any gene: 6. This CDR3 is CASSLGLAGGLGQYF. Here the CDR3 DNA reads TGTGCCAGCAGCTTGGGACTAGCGGGAGGACTAGGGCAGTACTTC.

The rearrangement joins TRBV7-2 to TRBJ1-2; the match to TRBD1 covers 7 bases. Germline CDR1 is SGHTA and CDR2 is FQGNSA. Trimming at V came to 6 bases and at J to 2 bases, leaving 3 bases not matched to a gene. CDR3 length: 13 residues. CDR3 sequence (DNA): TGTGCCAGCAGTAACAGGGGAAACTATGGCTACACCTTC. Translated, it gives CASSNRGNYGYTF.

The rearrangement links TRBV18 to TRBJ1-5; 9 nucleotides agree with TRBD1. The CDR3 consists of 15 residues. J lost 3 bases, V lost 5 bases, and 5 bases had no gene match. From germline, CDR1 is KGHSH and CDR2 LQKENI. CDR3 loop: CASSSGTGYNQPQHF. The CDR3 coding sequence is TGTGCCAGCTCAAGTGGGACAGGGTACAATCAGCCCCAGCATTTT.

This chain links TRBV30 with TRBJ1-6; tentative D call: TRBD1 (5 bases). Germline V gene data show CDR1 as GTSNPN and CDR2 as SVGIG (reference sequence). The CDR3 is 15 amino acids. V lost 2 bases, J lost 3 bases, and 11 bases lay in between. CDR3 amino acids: CAWSPRQGYNSPLHF. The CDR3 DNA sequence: TGTGCCTGGAGTCCCCGGCAGGGCTATAATTCACCCCTCCACTTT.

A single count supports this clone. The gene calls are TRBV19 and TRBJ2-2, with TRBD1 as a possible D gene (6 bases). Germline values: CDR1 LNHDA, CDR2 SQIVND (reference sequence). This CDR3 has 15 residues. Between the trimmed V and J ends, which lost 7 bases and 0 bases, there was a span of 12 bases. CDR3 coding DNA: TGTGCCAGTAATAGAGGACAGACGAACACCGGGGAGCTGTTTTTT. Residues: CASNRGQTNTGELFF.

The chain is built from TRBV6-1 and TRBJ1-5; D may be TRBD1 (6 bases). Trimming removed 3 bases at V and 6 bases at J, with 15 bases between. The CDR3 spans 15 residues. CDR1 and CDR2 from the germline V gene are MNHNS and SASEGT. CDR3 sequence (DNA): TGTGCCAGCAGTGATCGATTTCAAGGGGGTCAGCCCCAGCATTTT. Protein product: CASSDRFQGGQPQHF.

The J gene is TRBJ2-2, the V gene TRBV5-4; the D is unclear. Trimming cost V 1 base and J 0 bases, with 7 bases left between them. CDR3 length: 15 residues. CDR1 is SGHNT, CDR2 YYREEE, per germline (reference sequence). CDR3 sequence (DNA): TGTGCCAGCAGCTTGCCAGGAACGAACACCGGGGAGCTGTTTTTT. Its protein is CASSLPGTNTGELFF.

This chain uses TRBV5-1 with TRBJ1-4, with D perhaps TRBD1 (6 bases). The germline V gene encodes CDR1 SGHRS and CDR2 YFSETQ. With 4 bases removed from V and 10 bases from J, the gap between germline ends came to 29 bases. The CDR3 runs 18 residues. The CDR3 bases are TGCGCCAGCAGCCCCCGACAGGATAATCTGCAACTAATGAGAAAACTGTTTTTT. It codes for CASSPRQDNLQLMRKLFF.

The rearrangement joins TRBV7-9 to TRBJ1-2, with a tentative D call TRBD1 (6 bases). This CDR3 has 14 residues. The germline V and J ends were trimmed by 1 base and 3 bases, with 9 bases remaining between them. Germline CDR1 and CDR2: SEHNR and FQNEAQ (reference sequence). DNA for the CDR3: TGTGCCAGCAGCTTAGTGGCAGGGGACTATGGCTACACCTTC. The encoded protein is CASSLVAGDYGYTF. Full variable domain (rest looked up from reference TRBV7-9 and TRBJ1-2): DTGVSQNPRHKITKRGQNVTFRCDPISEHNRLYWYRQTLGQGPEFLTYFQNEAQLEKSRLLSDRFSAERPKGSFSTLEIQRTEQGDSAMYLCASSLVAGDYGYTFGSGTRLTVV.